This TCR beta chain was sequenced for a study of blood T cell repertoires in COVID-19. V lost 1 base and J lost 3, with 13 bases in between. The CDR3 runs to 16 residues. Germline CDR1 and CDR2: SNHLY and FYNNEI. Produced via immunoSEQ multiplex PCR; TCRdb's table is partial and in-frame only. The sample records 190,000 or so clones, roughly nine tenths being singletons. This sequence was found in a woman in her late teens or twenties who had recovered from COVID-19. The V gene is TRBV2, the J gene TRBJ1-3; no clear D. Material for sequencing was PBMCs or T cells enriched from blood (not recorded which). DNA of the CDR3: TGTGCCAGCAGTGAAGGACCGCTCGAGGGTGGAAACACCATATATTTT. Translation: CASSEGPLEGGNTIYF.